The T cell receptor (beta chain) under discussion was sequenced for a study of blood T cell repertoires in COVID-19. The wider study: PBMCs, B-cell-depleted T cells, or T cells provided the cDNA or gDNA that made up the material.

Trimming removed 6 bases at V and 3 bases at J, with 5 bases between. Germline CDR1 SEHNR, CDR2 FQNEAQ (reference sequence). CDR3 length: 11 residues. Original processing methods: Reference gene primer amplification in the assay estimated nucleated cell counts. This table comes from immunoSEQ multiplex PCR, and its TCRdb copy is limited to in-frame clones, with some not included. V, J and clone size are taken as reported in that table, and D and trimming were inferred from the DNA itself. Among around 700,000 clones listed, more than 80% were seen once. The receptor was isolated from a young woman with acute or convalescent COVID-19. Sequenced: peripheral blood. V and J are TRBV7-9 and TRBJ1-2; D remains unclear. CDR3 in amino acids: CASSTDYGYTF. The CDR3 DNA sequence: TGTGCCAGCAGTACTGACTATGGCTACACCTTC.